This T cell receptor beta chain was obtained from a study of T cells in Graves' hyperthyroidism and ophthalmopathy. Study overall: At the time of initial diagnosis and before any treatment, peripheral blood was collected. General study results and limits: Blood also carried most thyroid clonotypes expanded above 0.001.

This clonotype turned up a few times. Its specificity is not known. Those patients with uncontrolled infection, other autoimmune disease, pregnancy or lactation were excluded. Researchers took RNA transcripts and amplified the TCR beta CDR3 regions from them. TCR CDR3 underwent first-round RT-PCR with the HTBI primer set. TCRdb re-analysed the multiplex PCR reads in MiXCR, keeping a single row per CDR3 protein. The table lists some 690,000 distinct CDR3 sequences, roughly 17% of them singletons. CDR3 size: 13 residues. Germline V gives CDR1 LNHDA, CDR2 SQIVND (reference sequence). V dropped 4 bases and J dropped 3 bases, with 10 bases sitting between them.

This TCR came from a man in his forties or fifties with Graves' hyperthyroidism. The specimen sequenced was blood. This chain joins TRBV19 and TRBJ2-7; D remains ambiguous. CDR3: CASSRTELYEQYF. DNA for the CDR3: TGTGCCAGTAGTAGAACCGAACTCTACGAGCAGTACTTC.